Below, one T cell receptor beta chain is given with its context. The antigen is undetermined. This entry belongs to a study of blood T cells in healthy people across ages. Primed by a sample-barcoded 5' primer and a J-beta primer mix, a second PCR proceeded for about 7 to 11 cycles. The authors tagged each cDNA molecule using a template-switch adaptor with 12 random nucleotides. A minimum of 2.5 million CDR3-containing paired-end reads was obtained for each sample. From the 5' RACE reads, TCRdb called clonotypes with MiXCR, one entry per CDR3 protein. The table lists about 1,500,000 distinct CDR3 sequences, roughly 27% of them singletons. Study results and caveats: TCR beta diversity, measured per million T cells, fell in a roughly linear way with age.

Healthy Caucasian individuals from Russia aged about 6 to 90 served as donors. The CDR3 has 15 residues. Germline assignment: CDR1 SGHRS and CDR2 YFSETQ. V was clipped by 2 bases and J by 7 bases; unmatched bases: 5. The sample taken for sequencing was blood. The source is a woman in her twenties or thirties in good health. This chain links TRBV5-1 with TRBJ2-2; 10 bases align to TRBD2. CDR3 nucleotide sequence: TGCGCCAGCAGCTTCGGGACTAGCGTCGGCGGGGAGCTGTTTTTT. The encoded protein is CASSFGTSVGGELFF.